A single T cell receptor beta chain is shown here with its context. The antigen is unknown. V lost 6 bases and J lost 7, with 13 bases in between. Germline V CDR1 and CDR2: SGHTA, FQGNSA. This CDR3 contains 12 residues. Libraries were prepared by immunoSEQ multiplex PCR; TCRdb keeps only in-frame clonotypes and omits some of them. The sample holds approximately 98,000 clones, roughly nine tenths seen once. This specimen belongs to a study of T cell responses to AZD1222 COVID-19 vaccine. Points from the study as a whole: Of spike-specific TCRs, nearly half reportedly target regions left unmutated in variants. Baseline seropositives among AZD1222 recipients totaled only five to seven.

This sample comprised peripheral blood, obtained on day 0 of MenACWY control vaccination. This clonotype was obtained from an adult in good health. The chain employs TRBV7-2 and TRBJ2-7; D may be TRBD1 (5 bases). CDR3 coding DNA: TGTGCCAGCAGGGGGCCGTCGAGGGAGCAGTACTTC. Its translation is CASRGPSREQYF.